These 7 T cell receptor beta chains originate from one sample sequenced in a study of cytomegalovirus exposure and HLA in healthy donors. PCR primers comprised 60 Vbeta and 13 Jbeta primers. Sequenced by immunoSEQ multiplex PCR; TCRdb stores in-frame clones only, minus some. The top ten clones hold about 1.8% of a sample with some 200,000 clones, around 80% of them seen once. Sequencing was performed on PBMCs. These TCRs come from a woman aged 18-35 years in good health and CMV-seronegative.

This chain joins TRBV5-8 and TRBJ1-5, with D unclear. Germline assignment: CDR1 SGHTS and CDR2 YDEGEE. The CDR3 totals 14 residues. With 0 bases removed from V and 4 bases from J, the gap between germline ends came to 8 bases. CDR3 amino acids: CASSLETRNQPQHF. CDR3 coding DNA: TGTGCCAGCAGCTTGGAGACGCGGAATCAGCCCCAGCATTTT.

The chain is built from TRBV10-3 and TRBJ2-5; 10 bases are shared with TRBD2. CDR1 and CDR2 from the germline V gene are ENHRY and SYGVKD. The CDR3 is made up of 16 amino acids. With 5 bases clipped from V and 0 bases from J, the junction kept 6 bases outside the gene matches. The CDR3 nucleotides are TGTGCCATCAGTCCCATGCTAGCGGGAGACCAAGAGACCCAGTACTTC. Protein sequence: CAISPMLAGDQETQYF.

This chain links TRBV6-6 with TRBJ1-1; D is uncertain. CDR3 length: 14 amino acids. The V end was cut by 0 bases, the J end by 4 bases, with 9 bases between. CDR1 MNHNY and CDR2 SVGAGI come from the germline V gene (reference sequence). The CDR3 DNA sequence: TGTGCCAGCAGTTACTCGGGCAGCTCCACTGAAGCTTTCTTT. Translating gives CASSYSGSSTEAFF.

This rearrangement joins TRBV27 to TRBJ1-5; a weak D match, TRBD1 (6 bases). This CDR3 spans 16 amino acids. With 5 bases removed from V and 5 bases from J, the gap between germline ends came to 19 bases. Germline assignment: CDR1 MNHEY and CDR2 SMNVEV (reference sequence). CDR3 region: CASSARGVPRDQPQHF. DNA for the CDR3: TGTGCCAGCAGTGCCAGGGGCGTTCCTCGGGATCAGCCCCAGCATTTT.

The CDR3 reads CASSVAPSGRAPNTGELFF. CDR3 coding DNA: TGTGCCAGCAGCGTAGCTCCTAGCGGGAGGGCCCCGAACACCGGGGAGCTGTTTTTT. V and J are TRBV9 and TRBJ2-2; 12 bases line up with TRBD2. The V and J ends lost 0 bases and 0 bases, in that order; junction bases with no gene match: 6. Per germline, CDR1 SGDLS and CDR2 YYNGEE. CDR3 length: 19 residues.

The sample holds one count of this clone. The V call is TRBV11-3, the J call TRBJ2-5; 9 nucleotides match TRBD1. CDR3 length equals 15 residues. CDR1 is SGHNT and CDR2 is YENEEA in the germline V gene. The junction had 8 bases not matched to a gene; V was cut back by 5 bases and J by 4 bases. CDR3 sequence reads: CASSTDRGNRETQYF. The CDR3 region has the DNA TGTGCCAGCAGCACCGACAGGGGGAATAGAGAGACCCAGTACTTC.

Here the CDR3 DNA reads TGTGCCAGCAGCTTAGCTCAGGAAGACGAAGCTTTCTTT. This codes for CASSLAQEDEAFF. This chain uses TRBV7-2 with TRBJ1-1; D is unresolved. Germline V CDR1 and CDR2: SGHTA, FQGNSA. Trimming shortened V by 0 bases and J by 8 bases, and 10 bases separated the two germline ends. This CDR3 has 13 residues.